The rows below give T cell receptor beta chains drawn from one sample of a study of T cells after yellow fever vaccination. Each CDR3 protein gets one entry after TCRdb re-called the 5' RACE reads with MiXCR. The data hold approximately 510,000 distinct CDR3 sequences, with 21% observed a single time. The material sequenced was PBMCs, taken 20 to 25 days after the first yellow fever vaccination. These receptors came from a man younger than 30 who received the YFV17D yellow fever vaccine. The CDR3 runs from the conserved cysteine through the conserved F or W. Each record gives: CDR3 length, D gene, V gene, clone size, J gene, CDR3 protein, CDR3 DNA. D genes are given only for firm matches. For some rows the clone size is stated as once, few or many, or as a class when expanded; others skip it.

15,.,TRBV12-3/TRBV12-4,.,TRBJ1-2,CASSSASGPIYGYTF,TGTGCCAGCAGTTCGGCATCGGGTCCCATCTATGGCTACACCTTC
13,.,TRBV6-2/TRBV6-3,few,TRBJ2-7,CASNQQMGSWQYF,TGTGCCAGCAATCAACAGATGGGTTCTTGGCAGTACTTC
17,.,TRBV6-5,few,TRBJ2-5,CASSYSIPGSPQETQYF,TGTGCCAGCAGTTACTCGATTCCAGGGTCTCCACAAGAGACCCAGTACTTC
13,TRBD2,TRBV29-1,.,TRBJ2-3,CSAIAGNTDTQYF,TGCAGCGCCATAGCGGGGAACACAGATACGCAGTATTTT
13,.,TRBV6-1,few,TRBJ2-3,CATIGPGTDTQYF,TGTGCCACCATCGGGCCAGGCACAGATACGCAGTATTTT
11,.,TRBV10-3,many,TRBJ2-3,CAIRERDTQYF,TGTGCCATCAGGGAGAGGGATACGCAGTATTTT
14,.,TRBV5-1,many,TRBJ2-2,CASSLDPGSGELFF,TGCGCCAGCAGCTTGGACCCCGGATCCGGGGAGCTGTTTTTT
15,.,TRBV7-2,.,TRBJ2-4,CASSLVPQAKNIQYF,TGTGCCAGCAGCTTAGTCCCCCAAGCCAAAAACATTCAGTACTTC
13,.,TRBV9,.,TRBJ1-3,CASSEGPGNTIYF,TGTGCCAGCAGCGAGGGGCCGGGAAACACCATATATTTT
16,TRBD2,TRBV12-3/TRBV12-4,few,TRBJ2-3,CASSHRTSPSTDTQYF,TGTGCCAGCAGCCACCGGACTAGCCCCTCCACAGATACGCAGTATTTT
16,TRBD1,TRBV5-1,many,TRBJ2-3,CASSWTGGMSPDTQYF,TGCGCCAGCAGCTGGACAGGGGGCATGAGTCCAGATACGCAGTATTTT
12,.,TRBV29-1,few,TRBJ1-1,CSVRTAATEAFF,TGCAGCGTACGAACAGCGGCCACTGAAGCTTTCTTT
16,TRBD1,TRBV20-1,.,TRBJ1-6,CSARDRGGSYNSPLHF,TGCAGTGCTCGGGACAGGGGTGGGTCCTATAATTCACCCCTCCACTTT
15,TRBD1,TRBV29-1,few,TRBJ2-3,CSVPHPGQGFDTQYF,TGCAGCGTCCCTCATCCGGGACAGGGGTTTGATACGCAGTATTTT
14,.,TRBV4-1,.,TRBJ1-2,CASSHPGQAYGYTF,TGCGCCAGCAGCCACCCTGGCCAGGCCTATGGCTACACCTTC
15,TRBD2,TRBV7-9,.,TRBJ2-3,CASSSSGGAADTQYF,TGTGCCAGCAGCTCGAGCGGGGGGGCGGCAGATACGCAGTATTTT
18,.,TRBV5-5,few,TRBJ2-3,CASSSTRWGGLFTDTQYF,TGTGCCAGCAGCTCCACCCGGTGGGGGGGGCTCTTCACAGATACGCAGTATTTT
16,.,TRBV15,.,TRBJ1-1,CATSRDGYRENTEAFF,TGTGCCACCAGCAGAGATGGGTACAGGGAGAACACTGAAGCTTTCTTT
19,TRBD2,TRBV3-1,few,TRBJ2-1,CASSQDLSRFLAGYNEQFF,TGTGCCAGCAGCCAAGATCTCAGTAGGTTTCTAGCGGGGTACAATGAGCAGTTCTTC
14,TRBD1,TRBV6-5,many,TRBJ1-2,CASSYKGAGGGYTF,TGTGCCAGCAGTTACAAGGGGGCCGGAGGTGGCTACACCTTC
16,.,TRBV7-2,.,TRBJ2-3,CASSLGAHPSTDTQYF,TGTGCCAGCAGCTTAGGGGCACACCCTAGCACAGATACGCAGTATTTT
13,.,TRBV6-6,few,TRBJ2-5,CASSIGPPETQYF,TGTGCCAGCAGTATCGGGCCCCCCGAGACCCAGTACTTC
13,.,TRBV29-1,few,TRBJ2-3,CSVEGRSTDTQYF,TGCAGCGTTGAGGGTAGGAGCACAGATACGCAGTATTTT
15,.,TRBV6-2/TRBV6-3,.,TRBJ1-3,CASRIDGTSGNTIYF,TGTGCCAGCAGGATCGACGGCACCTCTGGAAACACCATATATTTT
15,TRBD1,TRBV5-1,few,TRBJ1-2,CASSLTGQGEYGYTF,TGCGCCAGCAGCTTGACGGGACAGGGAGAATATGGCTACACCTTC
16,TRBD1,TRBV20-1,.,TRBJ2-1,CSARDNLQGAAKGQFF,TGCAGTGCTAGAGATAATCTGCAGGGGGCTGCCAAGGGGCAGTTCTTC
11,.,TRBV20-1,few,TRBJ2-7,CSAQQGNEQYF,TGCAGTGCCCAACAGGGTAACGAGCAGTACTTC
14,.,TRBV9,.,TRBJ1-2,CASSASGTAYGYTF,TGTGCCAGCAGCGCCTCCGGGACGGCCTATGGCTACACCTTC
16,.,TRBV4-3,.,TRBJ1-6,CASSPKGAGLRSPLHF,TGCGCCAGCAGCCCCAAAGGGGCAGGGCTGCGTTCACCCCTCCACTTT
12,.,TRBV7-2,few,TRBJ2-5,CASSSTKETQYF,TGTGCCAGCAGCTCAACAAAGGAGACCCAGTACTTC
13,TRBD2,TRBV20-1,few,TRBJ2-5,CSAALAGRETQYF,TGCAGTGCTGCCCTAGCGGGGAGAGAGACCCAGTACTTC
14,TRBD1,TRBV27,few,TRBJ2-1,CASSPLDRVNEQFF,TGTGCCAGCAGTCCACTGGACAGGGTCAATGAGCAGTTCTTC
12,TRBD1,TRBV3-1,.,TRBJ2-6,CASSHPTGNLTF,TGTGCCAGCAGCCACCCGACAGGGAACCTGACTTTC
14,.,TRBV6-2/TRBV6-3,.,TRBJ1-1,CASRTRGVGTEAFF,TGTGCCAGCAGAACCAGGGGAGTCGGCACTGAAGCTTTCTTT
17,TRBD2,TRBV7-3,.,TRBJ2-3,CASSHLETSGGTDTQYF,TGTGCCAGCAGTCACCTTGAGACTAGCGGGGGGACAGATACGCAGTATTTT
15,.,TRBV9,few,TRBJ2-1,CASSVAGGGAYEQFF,TGTGCCAGCAGCGTAGCTGGTGGGGGGGCTTATGAGCAGTTCTTC
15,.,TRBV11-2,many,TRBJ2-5,CASSPGAVTRETQYF,TGTGCCAGCAGCCCCGGGGCCGTTACTCGGGAGACCCAGTACTTC
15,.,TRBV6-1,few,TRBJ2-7,CASRAQDKLTYEQYF,TGTGCCAGCAGGGCACAGGACAAATTAACCTACGAGCAGTACTTC
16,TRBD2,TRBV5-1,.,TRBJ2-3,CASSRSGTSGTDTQYF,TGCGCCAGCAGCAGGTCCGGGACTAGCGGCACAGATACGCAGTATTTT
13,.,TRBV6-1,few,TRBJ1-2,CASSQENFYGYTF,TGTGCCAGCAGTCAGGAGAACTTCTATGGCTACACCTTC
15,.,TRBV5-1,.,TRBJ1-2,CASSLGDSILYGYTF,TGCGCCAGCAGCTTGGGCGACAGCATACTGTATGGCTACACCTTC
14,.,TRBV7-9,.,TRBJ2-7,CASSLRQFPYEQYF,TGTGCCAGCAGCTTACGACAGTTCCCCTACGAGCAGTACTTC
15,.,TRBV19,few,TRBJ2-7,CATVSWVKLRDEQYF,TGTGCCACCGTCTCTTGGGTAAAGCTACGTGACGAGCAGTACTTC
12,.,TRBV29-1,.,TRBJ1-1,CSVDMMNTEAFF,TGCAGCGTTGACATGATGAACACTGAAGCTTTCTTT
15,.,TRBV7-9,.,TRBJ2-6,CASSSHNSGANVLTF,TGTGCCAGCAGCTCCCATAACTCTGGGGCCAACGTCCTGACTTTC